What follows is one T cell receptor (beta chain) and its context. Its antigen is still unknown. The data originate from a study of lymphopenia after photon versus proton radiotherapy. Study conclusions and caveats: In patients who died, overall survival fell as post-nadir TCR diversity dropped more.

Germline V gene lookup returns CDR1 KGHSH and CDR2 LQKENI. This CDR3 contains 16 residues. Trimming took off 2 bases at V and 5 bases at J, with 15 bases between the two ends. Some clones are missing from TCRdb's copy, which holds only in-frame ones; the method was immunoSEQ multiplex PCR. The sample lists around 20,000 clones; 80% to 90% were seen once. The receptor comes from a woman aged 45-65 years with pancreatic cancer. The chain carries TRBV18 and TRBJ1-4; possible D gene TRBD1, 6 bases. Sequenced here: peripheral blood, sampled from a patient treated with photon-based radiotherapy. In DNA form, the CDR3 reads TGTGCCAGCTCACCAGAGCTGACAGGAGAGAATGAAAAACTGTTTTTT. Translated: CASSPELTGENEKLFF.